Only a few counts were recorded for the clone carrying this T cell receptor beta chain. Participants came from under 30 US areas, aged about 18 to 100 years. Clinical history reported by participants formed the basis on which cohorts were assigned. Cohort 3 donors counted as recovered after two negative PCRs, clearance, or resolved symptoms. The data stem from a study of blood T cell repertoires in COVID-19. In the original processing: Nucleated cell counts were estimated from reference gene primer amplification. The data were produced by immunoSEQ multiplex PCR, yet TCRdb's version contains in-frame clones alone and is incomplete. The DNA was the basis for D and trimming; V, J and clone size are from that table. The data contain about 240,000 clones, 75% to 90% of them seen just once; the ten biggest clones take up approximately 3.7%. Sequences were obtained from PBMCs or T cells enriched from blood (not recorded which). This receptor was obtained from a woman aged 25 to 39 who had recovered from COVID-19.

The CDR3 bases are TGTGCCAGCGTAGGGACAGGGGGTTTTGGATATGGCTACACCTTC. Its translation: CASVGTGGFGYGYTF. The chain recombines TRBV7-9 with TRBJ1-2, with 11 bases fitting TRBD1. With V trimmed by 8 bases and J by 5 bases, 10 bases remained unmatched. The length of the CDR3 is 15 residues. From germline, CDR1 is SEHNR and CDR2 FQNEAQ (reference sequence).